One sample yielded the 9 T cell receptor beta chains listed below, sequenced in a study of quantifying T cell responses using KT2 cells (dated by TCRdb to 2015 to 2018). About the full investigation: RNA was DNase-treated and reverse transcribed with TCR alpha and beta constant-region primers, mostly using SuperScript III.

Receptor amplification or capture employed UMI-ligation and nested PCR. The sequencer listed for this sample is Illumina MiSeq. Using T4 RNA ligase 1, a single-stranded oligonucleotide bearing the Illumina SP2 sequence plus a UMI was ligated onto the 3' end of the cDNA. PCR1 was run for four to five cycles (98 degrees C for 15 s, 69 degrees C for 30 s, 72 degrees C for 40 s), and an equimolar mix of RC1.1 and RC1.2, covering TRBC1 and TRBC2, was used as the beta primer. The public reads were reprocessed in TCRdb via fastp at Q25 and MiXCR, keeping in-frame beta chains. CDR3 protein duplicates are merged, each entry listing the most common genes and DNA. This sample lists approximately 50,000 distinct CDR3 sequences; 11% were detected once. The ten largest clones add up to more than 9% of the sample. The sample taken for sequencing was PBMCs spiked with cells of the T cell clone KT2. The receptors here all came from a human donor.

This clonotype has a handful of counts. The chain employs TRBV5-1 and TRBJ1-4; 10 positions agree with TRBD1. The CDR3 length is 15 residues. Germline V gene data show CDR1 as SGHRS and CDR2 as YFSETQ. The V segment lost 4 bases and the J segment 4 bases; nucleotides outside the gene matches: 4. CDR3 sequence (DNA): TGCGCCAGCAGCAGGACAGGGGGGAATAATGAAAAACTGTTTTTT. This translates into CASSRTGGNNEKLFF.

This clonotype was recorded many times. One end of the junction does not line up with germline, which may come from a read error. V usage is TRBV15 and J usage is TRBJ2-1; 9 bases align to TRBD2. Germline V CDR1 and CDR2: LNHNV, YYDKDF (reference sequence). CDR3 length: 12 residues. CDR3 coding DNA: TGTGCCACCAGCAATACCGGGACTAGCTCAATCTTC. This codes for CATSNTGTSSIF.

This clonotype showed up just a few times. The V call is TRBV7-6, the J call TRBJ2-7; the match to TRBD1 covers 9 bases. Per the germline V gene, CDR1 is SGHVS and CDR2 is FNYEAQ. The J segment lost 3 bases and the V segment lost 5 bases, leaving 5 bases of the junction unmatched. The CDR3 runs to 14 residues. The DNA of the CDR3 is TGTGCCAGCAGCGCCGGGACAGGGCTCTACGAGCAGTACTTC. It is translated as CASSAGTGLYEQYF.

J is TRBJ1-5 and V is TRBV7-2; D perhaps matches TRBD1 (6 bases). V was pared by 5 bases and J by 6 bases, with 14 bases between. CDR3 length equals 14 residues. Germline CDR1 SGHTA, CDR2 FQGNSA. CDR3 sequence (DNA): TGTGCCAGCAGCCGAAGACAGGAAGGTCAGCCCCAGCATTTT. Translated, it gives CASSRRQEGQPQHF.

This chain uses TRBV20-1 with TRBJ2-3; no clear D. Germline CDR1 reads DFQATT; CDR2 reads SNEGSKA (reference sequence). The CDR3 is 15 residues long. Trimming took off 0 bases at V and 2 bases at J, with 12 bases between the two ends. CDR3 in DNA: TGCAGTGCTAGAGATCCCCCCGCTTTCACAGATACGCAGTATTTT. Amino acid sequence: CSARDPPAFTDTQYF.

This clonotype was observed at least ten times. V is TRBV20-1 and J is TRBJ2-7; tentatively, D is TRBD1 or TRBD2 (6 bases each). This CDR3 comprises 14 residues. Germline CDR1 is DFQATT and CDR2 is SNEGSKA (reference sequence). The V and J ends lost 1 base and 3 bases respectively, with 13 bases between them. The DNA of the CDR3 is TGCAGTGCTAGAGGCCCGGGGGCGGGCTACGAGCAGTACTTC. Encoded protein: CSARGPGAGYEQYF.

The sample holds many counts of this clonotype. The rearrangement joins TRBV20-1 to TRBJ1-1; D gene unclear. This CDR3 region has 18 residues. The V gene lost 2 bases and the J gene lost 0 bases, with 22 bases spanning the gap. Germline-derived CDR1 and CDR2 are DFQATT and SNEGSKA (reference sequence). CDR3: CSARPSIGRERMNTEAFF. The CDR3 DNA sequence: TGCAGTGCTAGACCCTCCATTGGGAGGGAGCGAATGAACACTGAAGCTTTCTTT.

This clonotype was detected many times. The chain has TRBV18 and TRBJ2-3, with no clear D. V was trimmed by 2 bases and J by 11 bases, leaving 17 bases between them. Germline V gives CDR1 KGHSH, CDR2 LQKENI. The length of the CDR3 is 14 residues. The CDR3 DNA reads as TGTGCCAGCTCACCAGAGCTAGGGCCCCTCGGGCAGTATTTT. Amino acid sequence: CASSPELGPLGQYF.

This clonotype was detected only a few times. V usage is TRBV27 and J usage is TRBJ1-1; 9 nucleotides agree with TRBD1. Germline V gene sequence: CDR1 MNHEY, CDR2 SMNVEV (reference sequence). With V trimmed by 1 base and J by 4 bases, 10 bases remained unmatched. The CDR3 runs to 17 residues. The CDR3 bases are TGTGCCAGCAGTTTATTAGGGCAGGGACAGGGCACCACTGAAGCTTTCTTT. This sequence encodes CASSLLGQGQGTTEAFF.